The clone carrying this T cell receptor beta chain came up a few times. The record originates from a study of identical twins. MiXCR, applied by TCRdb to the 5' RACE reads, yields one record per CDR3 protein. Among around 680,000 distinct CDR3 sequences listed, 8.5% to 9.5% were seen once. The sample was also linked to a second study, of yellow fever vaccine responses in identical twins. In that study: Twins' vaccine T cell response reportedly gave the appearance of partial convergence and partial personalization.

The clonotype comes from a woman aged 18-29 years in good health. The sample was PBMCs.

CDR3 residues: CSATLTSGRGNEQFF. DNA for the CDR3: TGCAGTGCTACCCTGACTAGCGGGAGAGGCAATGAGCAGTTCTTC. The rearrangement uses TRBV20-1 and TRBJ2-1; 12 bases are shared with TRBD2. The germline CDR1 and CDR2 sequences are DFQATT and SNEGSKA (reference sequence). This CDR3 is 15 amino acids long. The J segment lost 6 bases and the V segment lost 4 bases, leaving 7 bases of the junction unmatched.